This record concerns one T cell receptor beta chain sequence. This sample is drawn from a study of blood T cell repertoires in COVID-19. The wider study: Sites in the United States, Italy and Spain provided acute and convalescent COVID-19 samples. In each case, the material was cDNA or gDNA derived from T cells, B-cell-depleted T cells, or PBMCs.

This CDR3 is 17 amino acids long. The trim removed 5 bases at V and 1 base at J, leaving 5 bases unmatched. Germline V gives CDR1 SNHLY, CDR2 FYNNEI. TCRdb's table, derived via immunoSEQ multiplex PCR, lists solely in-frame clones and lacks some. This table has about 300,000 clones, roughly 85% appearing once. The TCR sequence derives from a woman aged 25 to 45 who had been exposed to COVID-19. Sequenced sample: PBMCs or T cells enriched from blood (not recorded which). The chain uses TRBV2 and TRBJ2-6, with 10 bases lining up with TRBD2. CDR3 in amino acids: CASSSGGASSGANVLTF. The CDR3 DNA reads TGTGCCAGCAGTAGCGGGGGGGCCTCTTCTGGGGCCAACGTCCTGACTTTC.